This note documents a single TCR beta chain sequence. Its antigen is as yet unknown. This CDR3 has 13 residues. V was clipped by 3 bases and J by 3 bases, with 6 bases between them. The germline gives CDR1 SGDLS, CDR2 YYNGEE. This entry belongs to a study of cytomegalovirus exposure and HLA in healthy donors. Study-level background: Out of roughly 200 million T cells, an earlier analysis found fewer than 140 million unique TCR beta sequences in total. Findings and limits, study-wide: By HLA locus, TCR association rates varied in a later analysis, with DRB1 showing the most and HLA-C the fewest. TCR beta sequences reportedly predicted most subjects' HLA-A and HLA-B alleles accurately.

The PCR had 60 Vbeta and 13 Jbeta primers. Sequencing was performed with immunoSEQ multiplex PCR; in TCRdb, only in-frame clones are kept and a portion is missing. Among around 130,000 clones listed, approximately 80% were seen once. The sequence derives from a woman between 40 and 50 years old in good health and CMV-seropositive. Sequenced: PBMCs. V is TRBV9 and J is TRBJ2-2, with unresolved D. The CDR3 here is CASSAVYTGELFF. CDR3 coding DNA: TGTGCCAGCAGCGCGGTATACACCGGGGAGCTGTTTTTT.